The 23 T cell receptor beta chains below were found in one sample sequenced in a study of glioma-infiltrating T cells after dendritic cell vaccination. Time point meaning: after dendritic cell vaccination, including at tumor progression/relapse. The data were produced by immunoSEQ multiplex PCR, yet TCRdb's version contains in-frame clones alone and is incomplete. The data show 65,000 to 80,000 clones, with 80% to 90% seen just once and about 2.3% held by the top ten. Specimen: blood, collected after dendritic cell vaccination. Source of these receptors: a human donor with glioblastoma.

DNA for the CDR3: TGCAGCGTTGCGGGGACCGGGGAGCTGTTTTTT. Protein product: CSVAGTGELFF. The chain has TRBV29-1 and TRBJ2-2; TRBD2 is a possible D gene (5 bases). V lost 4 bases and J 5 bases, leaving 5 bases between the germline ends. CDR1 SQVTM and CDR2 ANQGSEA come from the germline V gene. CDR3 size: 11 residues.

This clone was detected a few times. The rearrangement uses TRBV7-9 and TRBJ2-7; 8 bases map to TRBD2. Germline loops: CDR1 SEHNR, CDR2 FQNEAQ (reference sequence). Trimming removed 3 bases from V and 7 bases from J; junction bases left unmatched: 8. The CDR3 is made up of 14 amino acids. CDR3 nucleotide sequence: TGTGCCAGCAGCTTGAGCGGGAGTTCATGGGAGCAGTACTTC. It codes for CASSLSGSSWEQYF. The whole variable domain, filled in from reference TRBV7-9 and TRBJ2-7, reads DTGVSQNPRHKITKRGQNVTFRCDPISEHNRLYWYRQTLGQGPEFLTYFQNEAQLEKSRLLSDRFSAERPKGSFSTLEIQRTEQGDSAMYLCASSLSGSSWEQYFGPGTRLTVT.

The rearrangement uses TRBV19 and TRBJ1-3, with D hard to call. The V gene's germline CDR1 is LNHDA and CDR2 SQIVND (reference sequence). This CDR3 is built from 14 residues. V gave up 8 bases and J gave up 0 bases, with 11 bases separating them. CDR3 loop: CASHEEGSGNTIYF. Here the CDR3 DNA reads TGTGCCAGTCACGAAGAGGGCTCTGGAAACACCATATATTTT. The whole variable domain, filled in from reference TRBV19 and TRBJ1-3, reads DGGITQSPKYLFRKEGQNVTLSCEQNLNHDAMYWYRQDPGQGLRLIYYSQIVNDFQKGDIAEGYSVSREKKESFPLTVTSAQKNPTAFYLCASHEEGSGNTIYFGEGSWLTVV.

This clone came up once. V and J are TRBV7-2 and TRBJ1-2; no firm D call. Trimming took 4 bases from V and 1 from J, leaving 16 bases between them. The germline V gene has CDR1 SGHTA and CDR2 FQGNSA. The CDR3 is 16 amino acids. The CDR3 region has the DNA TGTGCCAGCAGCTATAACTCCGGCAGACTTAACTATGGCTACACCTTC. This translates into CASSYNSGRLNYGYTF.

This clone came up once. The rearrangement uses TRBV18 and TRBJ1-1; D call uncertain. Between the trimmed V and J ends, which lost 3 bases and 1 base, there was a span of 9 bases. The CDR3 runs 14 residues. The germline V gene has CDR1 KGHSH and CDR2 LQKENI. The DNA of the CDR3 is TGTGCCAGCTCACCCCCTGGCAAGAACACTGAAGCTTTCTTT. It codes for CASSPPGKNTEAFF.

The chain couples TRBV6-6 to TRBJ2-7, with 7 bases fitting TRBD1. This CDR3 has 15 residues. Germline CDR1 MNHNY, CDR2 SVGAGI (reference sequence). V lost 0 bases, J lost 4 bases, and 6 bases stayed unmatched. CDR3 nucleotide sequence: TGTGCCAGCAGTTACTCGAGGGCAGGGGGTTACGAGCAGTACTTC. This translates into CASSYSRAGGYEQYF.

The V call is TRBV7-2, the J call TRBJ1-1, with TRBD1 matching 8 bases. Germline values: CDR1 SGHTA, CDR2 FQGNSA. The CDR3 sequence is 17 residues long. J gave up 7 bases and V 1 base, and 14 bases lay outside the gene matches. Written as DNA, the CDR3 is TGTGCCAGCAGCTTAGGAGGGGACAGGAGGGGCAGTGGTGAAGCTTTCTTT. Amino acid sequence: CASSLGGDRRGSGEAFF.

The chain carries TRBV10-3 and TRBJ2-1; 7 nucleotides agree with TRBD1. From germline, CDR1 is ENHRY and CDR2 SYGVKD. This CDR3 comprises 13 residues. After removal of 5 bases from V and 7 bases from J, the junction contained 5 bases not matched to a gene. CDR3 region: CAISLPGGNEQFF. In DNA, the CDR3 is TGTGCCATCAGTCTCCCAGGGGGAAATGAGCAGTTCTTC.

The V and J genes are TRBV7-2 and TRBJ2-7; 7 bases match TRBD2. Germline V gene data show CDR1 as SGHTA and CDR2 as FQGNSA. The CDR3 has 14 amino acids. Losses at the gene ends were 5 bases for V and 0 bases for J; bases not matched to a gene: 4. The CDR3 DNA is TGTGCCAGCAGCCCAGGGACTAACTCCTACGAGCAGTACTTC. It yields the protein CASSPGTNSYEQYF.

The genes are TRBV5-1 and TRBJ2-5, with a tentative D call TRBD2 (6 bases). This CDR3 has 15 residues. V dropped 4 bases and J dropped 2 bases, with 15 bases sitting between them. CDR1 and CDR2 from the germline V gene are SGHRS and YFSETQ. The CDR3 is CASSPGDPLQETQYF. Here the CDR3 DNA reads TGCGCCAGCAGCCCGGGGGACCCCTTACAAGAGACCCAGTACTTC.

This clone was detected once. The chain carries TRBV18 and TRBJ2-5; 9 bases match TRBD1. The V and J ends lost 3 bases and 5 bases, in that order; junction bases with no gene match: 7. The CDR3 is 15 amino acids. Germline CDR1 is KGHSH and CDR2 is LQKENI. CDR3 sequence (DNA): TGTGCCAGCTCACCCAACAGGGGGCAGTGGGAGACCCAGTACTTC. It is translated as CASSPNRGQWETQYF.

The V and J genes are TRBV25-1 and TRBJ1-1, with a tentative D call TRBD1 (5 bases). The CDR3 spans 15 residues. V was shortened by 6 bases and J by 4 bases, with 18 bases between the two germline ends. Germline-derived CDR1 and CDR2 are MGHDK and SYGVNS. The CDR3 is CASSRPGRGGTEAFF. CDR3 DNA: TGTGCCAGCAGCCGTCCGGGACGGGGAGGCACTGAAGCTTTCTTT.

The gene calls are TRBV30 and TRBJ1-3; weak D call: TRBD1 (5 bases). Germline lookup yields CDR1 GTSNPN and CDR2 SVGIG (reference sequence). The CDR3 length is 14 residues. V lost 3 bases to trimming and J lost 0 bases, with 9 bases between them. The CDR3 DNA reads TGTGCCTGGAGATCAGGGTCCTCTGGAAACACCATATATTTT. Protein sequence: CAWRSGSSGNTIYF.

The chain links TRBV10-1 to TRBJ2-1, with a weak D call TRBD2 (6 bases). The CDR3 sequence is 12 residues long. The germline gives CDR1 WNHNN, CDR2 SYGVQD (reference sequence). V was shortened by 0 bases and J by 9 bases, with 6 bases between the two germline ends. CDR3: CASSESGGEQFF. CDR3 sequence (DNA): TGCGCCAGCAGTGAGTCCGGGGGTGAGCAGTTCTTC.

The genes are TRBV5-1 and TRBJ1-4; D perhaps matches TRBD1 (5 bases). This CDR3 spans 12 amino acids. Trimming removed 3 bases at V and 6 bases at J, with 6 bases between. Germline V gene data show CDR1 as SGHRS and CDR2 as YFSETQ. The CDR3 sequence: CASSSGDEKLFF. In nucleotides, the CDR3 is TGCGCCAGCAGCTCGGGGGATGAAAAACTGTTTTTT.

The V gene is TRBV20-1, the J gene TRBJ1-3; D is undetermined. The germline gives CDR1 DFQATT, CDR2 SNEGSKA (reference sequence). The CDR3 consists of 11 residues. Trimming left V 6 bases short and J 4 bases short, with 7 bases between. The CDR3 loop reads CSAEGGNTIYF. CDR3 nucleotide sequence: TGCAGTGCCGAGGGAGGAAACACCATATATTTT.

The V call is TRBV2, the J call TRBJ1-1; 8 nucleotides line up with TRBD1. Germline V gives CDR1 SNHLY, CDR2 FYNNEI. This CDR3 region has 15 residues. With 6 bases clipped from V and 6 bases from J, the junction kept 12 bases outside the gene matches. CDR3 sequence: CASRPTGVGSAEAFF. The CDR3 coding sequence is TGTGCCAGCAGGCCGACAGGGGTGGGTTCAGCTGAAGCTTTCTTT.

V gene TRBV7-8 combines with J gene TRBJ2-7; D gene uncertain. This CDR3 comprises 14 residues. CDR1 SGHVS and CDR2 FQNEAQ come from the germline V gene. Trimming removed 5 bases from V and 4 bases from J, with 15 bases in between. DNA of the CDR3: TGTGCCAGCAGCCCTTCGGGTTCCTCTTACGAGCAGTACTTC. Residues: CASSPSGSSYEQYF.

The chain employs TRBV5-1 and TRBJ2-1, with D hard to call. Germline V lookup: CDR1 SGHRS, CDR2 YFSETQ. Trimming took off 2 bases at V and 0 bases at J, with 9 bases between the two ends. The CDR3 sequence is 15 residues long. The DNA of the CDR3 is TGCGCCAGCAGCTTCCGCGGTAGCTCCTACAATGAGCAGTTCTTC. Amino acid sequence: CASSFRGSSYNEQFF.

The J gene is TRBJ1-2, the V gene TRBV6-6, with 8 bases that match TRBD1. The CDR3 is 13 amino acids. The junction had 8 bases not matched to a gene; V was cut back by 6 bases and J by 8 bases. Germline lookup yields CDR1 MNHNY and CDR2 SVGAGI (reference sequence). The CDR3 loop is CASRRTGQSGYTF. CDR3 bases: TGTGCCAGCAGGCGGACAGGGCAGAGCGGCTACACCTTC.

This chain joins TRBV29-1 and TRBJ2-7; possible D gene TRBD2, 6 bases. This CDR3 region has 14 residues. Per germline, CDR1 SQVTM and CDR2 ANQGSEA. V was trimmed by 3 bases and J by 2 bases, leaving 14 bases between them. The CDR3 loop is CSVDGGSTTYEQYF. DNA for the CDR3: TGCAGCGTTGACGGGGGTTCCACCACCTACGAGCAGTACTTC.

The CDR3 nucleotides read TGCGCCAGCAGGCAGGGACTAGCATTTGGGGATGAGCAGTTCTTC. This translates into CASRQGLAFGDEQFF. The chain recombines TRBV5-1 with TRBJ2-1, with 9 bases fitting TRBD2. The germline gives CDR1 SGHRS, CDR2 YFSETQ. This CDR3 has 15 residues. V shed 5 bases and J 8 bases; nucleotides not matched to a gene: 11.

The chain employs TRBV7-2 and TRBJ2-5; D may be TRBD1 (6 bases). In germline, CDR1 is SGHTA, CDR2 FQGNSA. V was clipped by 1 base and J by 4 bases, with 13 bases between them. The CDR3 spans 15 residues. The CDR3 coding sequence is TGTGCCAGCAGCTTAGTACAGGGTTCGGGAGAGACCCAGTACTTC. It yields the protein CASSLVQGSGETQYF. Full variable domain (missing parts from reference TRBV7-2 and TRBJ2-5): GAGVSQSPSNKVTEKGKDVELRCDPISGHTALYWYRQSLGQGLEFLIYFQGNSAPDKSGLPSDRFSAERTGGSVSTLTIQRTQQEDSAVYLCASSLVQGSGETQYFGPGTRLLVL.